This record looks at one T cell receptor (beta chain) sequence and its context. CDR1 and CDR2 from the germline V gene are ENHRY and SYGVKD. CDR3 size: 12 residues. Deletions cut 2 bases from V and 13 bases from J, with 12 bases between. The sample is drawn from a study of blood T cell repertoires in COVID-19. About the study: COVID-19 samples, acute and convalescent, were from the United States, Italy and Spain. The analysed material was cDNA or gDNA that came from T cells, B-cell-depleted T cells, or PBMCs.

The method was immunoSEQ multiplex PCR; TCRdb's version includes in-frame clones alone and lacks a portion of them. Seen here are over 120,000 clones, 81% observed once, and the top ten hold about 7.5%. The V call is TRBV10-3, the J call TRBJ2-1; maybe TRBD2 (5 bases). The source of this sequence is a human donor in a cohort sampled during active COVID-19. Sequencing input: peripheral blood. The CDR3 loop is CAISEIRDRQFF. The DNA for the CDR3 is TGTGCCATCAGTGAGATTCGGGATAGACAGTTCTTC.